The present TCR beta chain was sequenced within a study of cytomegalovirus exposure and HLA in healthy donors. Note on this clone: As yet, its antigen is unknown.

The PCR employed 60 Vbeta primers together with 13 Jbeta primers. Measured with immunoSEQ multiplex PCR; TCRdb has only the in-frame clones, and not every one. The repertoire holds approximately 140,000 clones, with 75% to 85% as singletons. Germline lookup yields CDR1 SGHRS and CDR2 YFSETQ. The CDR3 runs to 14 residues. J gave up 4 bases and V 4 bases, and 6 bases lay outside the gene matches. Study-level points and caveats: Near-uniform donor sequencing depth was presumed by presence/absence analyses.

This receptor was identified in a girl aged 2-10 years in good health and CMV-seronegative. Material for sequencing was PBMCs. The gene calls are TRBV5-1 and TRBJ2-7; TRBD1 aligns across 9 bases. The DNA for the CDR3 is TGCGCCAGCAGCGCAAGACAGGGGGGTTACGAGCAGTACTTC. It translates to CASSARQGGYEQYF.